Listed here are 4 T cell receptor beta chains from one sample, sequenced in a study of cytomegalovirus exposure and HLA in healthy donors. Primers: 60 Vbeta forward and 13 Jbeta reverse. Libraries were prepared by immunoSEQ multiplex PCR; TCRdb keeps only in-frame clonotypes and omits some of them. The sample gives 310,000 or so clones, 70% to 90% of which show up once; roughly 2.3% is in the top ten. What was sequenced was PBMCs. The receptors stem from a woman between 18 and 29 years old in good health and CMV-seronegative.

The CDR3 protein is CASYLQGVNTEAFF. DNA of the CDR3: TGTGCCAGCTACCTACAGGGAGTGAACACTGAAGCTTTCTTT. The rearrangement uses TRBV6-6 and TRBJ1-1, with D tentatively TRBD1 (6 bases). The V and J ends lost 8 bases and 0 bases respectively, with 13 bases between them. Germline CDR1 and CDR2: MNHNY and SVGAGI (reference sequence). The CDR3 sequence is 14 residues long.

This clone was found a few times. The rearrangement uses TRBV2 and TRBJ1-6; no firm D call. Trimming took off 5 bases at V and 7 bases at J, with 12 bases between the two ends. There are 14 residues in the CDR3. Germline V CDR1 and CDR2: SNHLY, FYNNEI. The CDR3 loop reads CASSYEQRNSPLHF. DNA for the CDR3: TGTGCCAGCAGTTACGAGCAGAGGAATTCACCCCTCCACTTT.

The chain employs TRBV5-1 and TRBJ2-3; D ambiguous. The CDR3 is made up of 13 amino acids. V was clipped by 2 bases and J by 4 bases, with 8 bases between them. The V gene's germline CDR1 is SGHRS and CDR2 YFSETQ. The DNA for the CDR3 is TGCGCCAGCAGCTTTTGGGCGCCAGATACGCAGTATTTT. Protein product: CASSFWAPDTQYF.

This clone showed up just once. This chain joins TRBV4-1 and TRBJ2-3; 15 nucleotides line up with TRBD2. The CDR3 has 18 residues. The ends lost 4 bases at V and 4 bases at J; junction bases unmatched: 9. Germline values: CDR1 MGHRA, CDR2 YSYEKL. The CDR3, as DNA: TGCGCCAGCAGCCTTCAACCTCGGACTAGCGGGGGGGCAGATACGCAGTATTTT. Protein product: CASSLQPRTSGGADTQYF.